This T cell receptor (beta chain) came from a study of shared clonotypes between healthy human individuals. Study in general: Sampling drew on donors who were a couple of women and a few men aged 18 to 49.

Using immunoSEQ multiplex PCR, the repertoire was profiled, and TCRdb retains in-frame clones only, with some absent. The sample has some 1 million clones; roughly 80% are singletons. This clone was seen just once. This clonotype was sampled from a man between 18 and 35 years old in good health. The sequenced sample consisted of memory CD4+ T cells sorted from blood. The subset was: CD45RA-negative fraction.

CDR3 sequence reads: CSVAPRGGGNNEQFF. The CDR3 nucleotides are TGCAGCGTTGCCCCTCGAGGGGGTGGGAACAATGAGCAGTTCTTC. The chain recombines TRBV29-1 with TRBJ2-1; possibly TRBD1 for D (6 bases). This CDR3 comprises 15 residues. Trimming took off 4 bases at V and 5 bases at J, with 18 bases between the two ends. CDR1 is SQVTM and CDR2 is ANQGSEA in the germline V gene.